The 3 T cell receptor beta chains in this list originate from one sample, sequenced in a study of cytomegalovirus exposure and HLA in healthy donors. The PCR was carried out with 60 Vbeta primers and 13 Jbeta primers. TCRdb's copy holds only in-frame clones and misses some; the assay was immunoSEQ multiplex PCR. Here the sample spans roughly 190,000 clones, 62% being singletons. The sequencing input was PBMCs. Receptor source: a man in his forties in good health and CMV-seronegative.

The V and J genes are TRBV5-4 and TRBJ2-3, with a weak D call TRBD2 (5 bases). Germline lookup yields CDR1 SGHNT and CDR2 YYREEE (reference sequence). V lost 1 base, J lost 0 bases, and 12 bases lay in between. This CDR3 is built from 16 residues. CDR3 DNA: TGTGCCAGCAGCTTGTTCGGCGGGCCCAGCACAGATACGCAGTATTTT. The encoded protein is CASSLFGGPSTDTQYF.

This clone was seen only a few times. The gene calls are TRBV19 and TRBJ2-3; D might be TRBD1 (5 bases). V lost 5 bases, J lost 3 bases, and 9 bases lay in between. Germline values: CDR1 LNHDA, CDR2 SQIVND (reference sequence). The length of the CDR3 is 13 residues. CDR3 residues: CASSPQGTDTQYF. For the CDR3, the DNA is TGTGCCAGTAGTCCCCAGGGTACAGATACGCAGTATTTT.

The chain uses TRBV7-2 and TRBJ2-7; D possibly corresponds to TRBD2 (5 bases). Germline V lookup: CDR1 SGHTA, CDR2 FQGNSA. There are 13 residues in the CDR3. V lost 3 bases to trimming and J lost 4 bases, with 10 bases between them. This CDR3 reads CASSLRVKYEQYF. DNA of the CDR3: TGTGCCAGCAGCTTGCGGGTCAAGTACGAGCAGTACTTC.